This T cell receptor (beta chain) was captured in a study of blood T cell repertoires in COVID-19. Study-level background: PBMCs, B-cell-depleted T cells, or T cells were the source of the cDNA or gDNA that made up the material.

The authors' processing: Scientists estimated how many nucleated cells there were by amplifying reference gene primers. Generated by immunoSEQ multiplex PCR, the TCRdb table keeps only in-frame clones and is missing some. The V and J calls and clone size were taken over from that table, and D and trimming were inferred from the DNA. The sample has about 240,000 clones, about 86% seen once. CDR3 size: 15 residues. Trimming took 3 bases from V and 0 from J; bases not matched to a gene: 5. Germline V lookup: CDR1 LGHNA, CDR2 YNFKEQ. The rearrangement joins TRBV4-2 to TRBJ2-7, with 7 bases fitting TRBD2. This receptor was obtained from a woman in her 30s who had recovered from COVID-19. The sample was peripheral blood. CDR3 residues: CASSHPGTNSYEQYF. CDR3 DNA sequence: TGTGCCAGCAGCCATCCCGGGACTAACTCCTACGAGCAGTACTTC.